These 32 T cell receptor beta chains originate from one sample sequenced in a study of patients and donors after allogeneic stem cell transplantation. MiXCR, applied by TCRdb to the RT-PCR reads, yields one record per CDR3 protein. The data hold over 30,000 distinct CDR3 sequences, with about 37% observed a single time. Sequenced input: blood, either unsorted or a sorted T cell fraction (not recorded which). The receptors derive from a human donor who was either an allogeneic HSCT recipient or a stem cell or donor lymphocyte infusion donor (not recorded which). It is not recorded whose cells these are; they may come from a transplant donor.

This clonotype was counted between two and nine times. J is TRBJ1-2 and V is TRBV28; 8 bases map to TRBD1. Trimming removed 4 bases from V and 6 bases from J; junction bases left unmatched: 7. CDR3 length equals 14 residues. Germline V CDR1 and CDR2: MDHEN, SYDVKM. This CDR3 reads CASSSADRANGYTF. Here the CDR3 DNA reads TGTGCCAGCAGTTCCGCGGACAGGGCCAATGGCTACACCTTC.

The V and J genes are TRBV28 and TRBJ1-2; 9 bases align to TRBD1. V shed 10 bases and J 7 bases; nucleotides not matched to a gene: 13. CDR3 length: 14 amino acids. Germline assignment: CDR1 MDHEN and CDR2 SYDVKM. The CDR3, as DNA: TGTGCCACCCTCCCGCCAGACAGGGGGGGTGGCTACACCTTC. It translates to CATLPPDRGGGYTF.

V is TRBV4-2 and J is TRBJ2-3; D remains ambiguous. CDR3 length: 13 amino acids. Trimming cost V 0 bases and J 8 bases, with 9 bases left between them. From germline, CDR1 is LGHNA and CDR2 YNFKEQ. DNA for the CDR3: TGTGCCAGCAGCCAAGATCCCCTCCCTACGCAGTATTTT. This codes for CASSQDPLPTQYF.

The chain links TRBV15 to TRBJ1-1; possible D gene TRBD1, 6 bases. The CDR3 spans 11 residues. CDR1 LNHNV and CDR2 YYDKDF come from the germline V gene (reference sequence). V lost 7 bases and J lost 14, with 17 bases in between. CDR3 sequence (DNA): TGTGCCACCAACGGGGTTGGGGGGGGCTTCTTT. It translates to CATNGVGGGFF.

The J gene is TRBJ2-1, the V gene TRBV12-3 or TRBV12-4; perhaps TRBD1 as D (6 bases). Trimming removed 6 bases at V and 9 bases at J, with 21 bases between. The CDR3 length is 15 residues. The CDR3 sequence is CASRSWGTMMGEQFF. In DNA, the CDR3 is TGTGCCAGCAGGTCGTGGGGGACAATGATGGGTGAGCAGTTCTTC.

The chain uses TRBV4-3 and TRBJ1-2; TRBD1 matches at 9 bases. The germline gives CDR1 LGHNA, CDR2 YSLEER. V gave up 4 bases and J gave up 7 bases; unmatched junction bases: 7. This CDR3 spans 14 amino acids. The CDR3 region has the DNA TGCGCCAGCAGCCCCGGACAGGGGAGGGGTGGCTACACCTTC. Translated: CASSPGQGRGGYTF.

The rearrangement uses TRBV20-1 and TRBJ1-6, with 7 bases that match TRBD1. Trimming took 3 bases from V and 0 from J; bases not matched to a gene: 8. Germline CDR1 reads DFQATT; CDR2 reads SNEGSKA (reference sequence). CDR3 length: 17 amino acids. The CDR3 here is CSARRDRLSSYNSPLHF. The CDR3 DNA reads as TGCAGTGCTAGGAGGGACAGACTGAGCTCCTATAATTCACCCCTCCACTTT.

As to this clonotype: One end of the junction varies from germline; a read error may be responsible. The chain is built from TRBV7-9 and TRBJ2-5, with 10 bases fitting TRBD2. CDR1 SEHNR and CDR2 FQNEAQ come from the germline V gene (reference sequence). This CDR3 is built from 12 residues. The CDR3 DNA reads as TGTGCCAGCAGCTTAGTCCCGGGACTAGCGACGTTC. Encoded protein: CASSLVPGLATF.

In this sample, this clonotype turned up many times. The gene calls are TRBV5-1 and TRBJ2-7; TRBD1 matches at 7 bases. V shed 7 bases, J shed 1 base, and the junction held 8 bases outside the gene matches. The CDR3 is made up of 14 amino acids. From germline, CDR1 is SGHRS and CDR2 YFSETQ. The CDR3 loop reads CASSGTASSYEQYF. In DNA form, the CDR3 reads TGCGCCAGCTCCGGGACAGCTAGTTCCTACGAGCAGTACTTC.

This chain links TRBV12-3 or TRBV12-4 with TRBJ1-5, with D possibly matching TRBD1 (5 bases). V was cut by 5 bases and J by 5 bases, with 19 bases left in between. This CDR3 comprises 16 residues. In nucleotides, the CDR3 is TGTGCCAGCAGTCAGGGAACGAGCCAGGTAGATCAGCCCCAGCATTTT. Protein sequence: CASSQGTSQVDQPQHF.

This rearrangement joins TRBV27 to TRBJ1-1; D ambiguous. The V gene lost 5 bases and the J gene lost 1 base, with 11 bases spanning the gap. Germline V gene data show CDR1 as MNHEY and CDR2 as SMNVEV (reference sequence). CDR3 length equals 14 residues. The CDR3, as DNA: TGTGCCAGCAGTCCCAGACGGAGGAACACTGAAGCTTTCTTT. Amino acids: CASSPRRRNTEAFF.

The rearrangement uses TRBV6-5 and TRBJ2-6, with TRBD1 matching over 11 bases. The CDR3 is 17 amino acids. J lost 1 base, V lost 5 bases, and 4 bases had no gene match. The germline V gene encodes CDR1 MNHEY and CDR2 SVGAGI. Here the CDR3 DNA reads TGTGCCAGCAGTGGACAGGGGGCAGTATCTGGGGCCAACGTCCTGACTTTC. It yields the protein CASSGQGAVSGANVLTF.

This chain links TRBV6-4 with TRBJ1-2; D is unresolved. Trimming removed 6 bases at V and 4 bases at J, with 15 bases between. The V gene's germline CDR1 is MRHNA and CDR2 SNTAGT. This CDR3 region has 14 residues. The CDR3: CASSRQGQCYGYTF. The CDR3 DNA reads as TGTGCCAGCAGCAGACAAGGGCAGTGCTATGGCTACACCTTC.

This clonotype showed up many times. The chain carries TRBV7-9 and TRBJ2-7; 8 bases are a match to TRBD1. There are 16 residues in the CDR3. Germline V CDR1 and CDR2: SEHNR, FQNEAQ (reference sequence). V shed 1 base, J shed 3 bases, and the junction held 8 bases outside the gene matches. The CDR3 DNA reads TGTGCCAGCAGCTTAGTCGGAGCAGGGGGCAGCTACGAGCAGTACTTC. Translating gives CASSLVGAGGSYEQYF.

The chain uses TRBV7-3 and TRBJ1-1, with 7 bases lining up with TRBD1. The V segment lost 3 bases and the J segment 3 bases; nucleotides outside the gene matches: 1. Germline assignment: CDR1 SGHTA and CDR2 FQGTGA. The CDR3 consists of 13 residues. The CDR3 coding sequence is TGTGCCAGCAGCTTCACAGGGGACACTGAAGCTTTCTTT. Translating gives CASSFTGDTEAFF.

This clonotype appeared a few times. The chain joins TRBV6-5 to TRBJ1-6; D remains unclear. V lost 7 bases, J lost 6 bases, and 13 bases lay in between. There are 14 residues in the CDR3. The germline V gene encodes CDR1 MNHEY and CDR2 SVGAGI. CDR3 DNA sequence: TGTGCCAGCAAGTATATAGATAGTAATTCACCCCTCCACTTT. It is translated as CASKYIDSNSPLHF.

The chain carries TRBV21-1 and TRBJ1-5. TRBV21-1 is a pseudogene. CDR3 length: 16 residues. The CDR3 sequence: CASSKGSGFSNQPQHF. The CDR3 nucleotides read TGTGCCAGCAGCAAAGGATCGGGGTTTAGCAATCAGCCCCAGCATTTT.

This clonotype was picked up many times. The chain couples TRBV12-3 or TRBV12-4 to TRBJ1-1, with TRBD1 matching over 8 bases. The CDR3 contains 16 residues. With V trimmed by 4 bases and J by 5 bases, 12 bases remained unmatched. CDR3 residues: CASSSAGQAVKTEAFF. The CDR3 DNA sequence: TGTGCCAGCAGTTCCGCGGGACAGGCCGTAAAGACTGAAGCTTTCTTT.

The chain uses TRBV12-3 or TRBV12-4 and TRBJ2-1, with a tentative D call TRBD1 (6 bases). The CDR3 runs 14 residues. Trimming removed 3 bases at V and 12 bases at J, with 18 bases between. CDR3: CASSFRDRSSGQFF. CDR3 DNA: TGTGCCAGCAGTTTTAGAGACAGGTCCTCCGGGCAGTTCTTC.

J is TRBJ2-7 and V is TRBV29-1; maybe TRBD1 (5 bases). The CDR3 runs to 12 residues. V was cut by 7 bases and J by 2 bases, with 12 bases left in between. Looked up from germline, CDR1 is SQVTM and CDR2 is ANQGSEA. Here the CDR3 DNA reads TGCAGCGCCGAAGGGGTAACCTACGAGCAGTACTTC. It translates to CSAEGVTYEQYF.

CDR3 in amino acids: CASTQYRRSTEAFF. CDR3 bases: TGTGCCAGCACCCAGTACAGGCGGAGCACTGAAGCTTTCTTT. The chain links TRBV4-2 to TRBJ1-1; perhaps TRBD1 as D (5 bases). Between the trimmed V and J ends, which lost 7 bases and 4 bases, there was a span of 16 bases. The CDR3 covers 14 residues. Germline CDR1 and CDR2: LGHNA and YNFKEQ.

The V call is TRBV7-9, the J call TRBJ2-5; TRBD2 might be the D (6 bases). Germline loops: CDR1 SEHNR, CDR2 FQNEAQ (reference sequence). CDR3 size: 13 residues. Trimming removed 5 bases from V and 4 bases from J, with 11 bases in between. In DNA, the CDR3 is TGTGCCAGCAGCAAGCCGGGACTAGAGACCCAGTACTTC. Amino acid sequence: CASSKPGLETQYF.

J is TRBJ1-2 and V is TRBV7-2; D is uncertain. CDR3 length: 12 residues. Trimming removed 3 bases from V and 7 bases from J, with 9 bases in between. Germline CDR1 SGHTA, CDR2 FQGNSA. The CDR3 DNA sequence: TGTGCCAGCAGCTTTCGGACTAGTGGCTACACCTTC. Translation: CASSFRTSGYTF. The variable domain in full, completed from reference TRBV7-2 and TRBJ1-2, reads GAGVSQSPSNKVTEKGKDVELRCDPISGHTALYWYRQSLGQGLEFLIYFQGNSAPDKSGLPSDRFSAERTGGSVSTLTIQRTQQEDSAVYLCASSFRTSGYTFGSGTRLTVV.

This clonotype was seen a few times. This chain links TRBV4-3 with TRBJ1-4; TRBD1 agrees at 9 bases. Trimming cost V 2 bases and J 6 bases; bases outside gene matches: 7. Germline lookup yields CDR1 LGHNA and CDR2 YSLEER. CDR3 length equals 16 residues. CDR3 DNA sequence: TGCGCCAGCAGCCAACACACAGGGGGCTGGGATGAAAAACTGTTTTTT. It yields the protein CASSQHTGGWDEKLFF.

This chain links TRBV12-3 or TRBV12-4 with TRBJ2-3; 10 bases agree with TRBD1. V was clipped by 5 bases and J by 5 bases; unmatched bases: 7. The CDR3 is made up of 15 amino acids. Here the CDR3 DNA reads TGTGCCAGCAGTCCCCAGGACAGGGGGATAGATACGCAGTATTTT. Translated: CASSPQDRGIDTQYF.

This clonotype has a handful of counts. J is TRBJ2-1 and V is TRBV4-3, with 8 bases identical to TRBD2. The CDR3 length is 15 residues. Germline trimming cut 5 bases from V and 4 bases from J; bases unmatched to any gene: 7. The V gene's germline CDR1 is LGHNA and CDR2 YSLEER. The CDR3 DNA is TGCGCCAGCAGCGTCACTAGCGGAGAATACAATGAGCAGTTCTTC. This translates into CASSVTSGEYNEQFF.

The gene calls are TRBV20-1 and TRBJ2-3; the D is unclear. CDR3 length: 13 amino acids. V was clipped by 0 bases and J by 6 bases, with 10 bases between them. CDR1 is DFQATT, CDR2 SNEGSKA, per germline (reference sequence). The CDR3 here is CSARDLVTDTQYF. CDR3 sequence (DNA): TGCAGTGCTAGAGATCTTGTGACGGATACGCAGTATTTT.

The J gene is TRBJ1-1, the V gene TRBV29-1; D possibly corresponds to TRBD1 (5 bases). The CDR3 sequence is 15 residues long. Per germline, CDR1 SQVTM and CDR2 ANQGSEA. The V and J ends lost 6 bases and 3 bases respectively, with 20 bases between them. The DNA for the CDR3 is TGCAGCGTATCCAGGTTCTCTGGGGGGGACACTGAAGCTTTCTTT. Translation gives CSVSRFSGGDTEAFF.

The CDR3 spells CASSPGGQGVNEQFF. CDR3 coding DNA: TGCGCCAGCAGCCCGGGGGGACAGGGTGTCAATGAGCAGTTCTTC. This chain links TRBV10-1 with TRBJ2-1; 9 nucleotides line up with TRBD1. After removal of 6 bases from V and 6 bases from J, the junction contained 9 bases not matched to a gene. This CDR3 spans 15 amino acids. Germline CDR1 WNHNN, CDR2 SYGVQD (reference sequence).

The V call is TRBV29-1, the J call TRBJ1-5; D might be TRBD1 (5 bases). The V end was cut by 4 bases, the J end by 0 bases, with 7 bases between. Germline lookup yields CDR1 SQVTM and CDR2 ANQGSEA. CDR3 size: 13 residues. The CDR3 is CSVVGDSNQPQHF. Written as DNA, the CDR3 is TGCAGCGTTGTGGGGGATAGCAATCAGCCCCAGCATTTT.

This CDR3 reads CAWSRQSGGYTF. The CDR3 DNA is TGTGCCTGGTCGAGACAGTCAGGGGGCTACACCTTC. This chain links TRBV30 with TRBJ1-2; maybe TRBD1 (5 bases). This CDR3 is built from 12 residues. V shed 5 bases and J shed 8 bases, with 15 bases lying between them. Germline assignment: CDR1 GTSNPN and CDR2 SVGIG (reference sequence).

This rearrangement joins TRBV11-2 to TRBJ1-2; D remains ambiguous. V dropped 4 bases and J dropped 3 bases, with 15 bases sitting between them. The CDR3 is made up of 15 amino acids. Germline CDR1 is SGHAT and CDR2 is FQNNGV. The DNA of the CDR3 is TGTGCCAGCAGCTCACGGAGGAGGACGGACTATGGCTACACCTTC. Translation: CASSSRRRTDYGYTF.